This entry features one TCR beta chain sequence. Its antigen is as yet unknown. Second-dose recipients at about 4 or about 12 weeks were treated as one pooled group. Method: immunoSEQ multiplex PCR; TCRdb's copy keeps in-frame clones and lacks some. In the table there are roughly 140,000 clones, about 87% of which are singletons. The data were obtained in a study of T cell responses to AZD1222 COVID-19 vaccine. Study-wide findings and caveats: Vaccination with two AZD1222 doses was followed by a rise in Spike-specific TCR breadth and depth. White British people made up most donors, females outnumbered males, and clonal diversity was possibly underestimated.

This receptor was identified in an adult who received the AZD1222 COVID-19 vaccine. The material sequenced was peripheral blood, taken 28 days after the second AZD1222 dose.

Written as DNA, the CDR3 is TGTGCCAGCAGCGTAGACCCTACTCGGGGGTCACCCCTCCACTTT. It yields the protein CASSVDPTRGSPLHF. The chain uses TRBV9 and TRBJ1-6; D is perhaps TRBD1 (5 bases). Germline V CDR1 and CDR2: SGDLS, YYNGEE. The germline V and J ends were trimmed by 0 bases and 10 bases, with 14 bases remaining between them. The CDR3 contains 15 residues.